A selection of T cell receptor beta chains follows, all from one sample in a study of cytomegalovirus exposure and HLA in healthy donors. Data came from immunoSEQ multiplex PCR; TCRdb stores just in-frame clones and leaves some out. The data contain tens of thousands of clones, about 85% of them singletons. Material: PBMCs. All receptors come from a young man in good health and CMV-seropositive. CDR3s include the opening cysteine and the closing phenylalanine or tryptophan. The D gene is left open where the match is weak. Size is omitted from some rows. Given values are once, few, many or a class for expanded clones.

d_gene: TRBD1
j_gene: TRBJ2-7
abundance: -
v_gene: TRBV5-1
CDR3aa: CASSLYRTGYEQYF
CDR3nt: TGCGCCAGCAGCTTGTATAGGACAGGCTACGAGCAGTACTTC

d_gene: -
j_gene: TRBJ2-3
abundance: -
v_gene: TRBV28
CDR3aa: CASRSTTSLTDTQYF
CDR3nt: TGTGCCAGCAGGTCAACGACAAGCCTCACAGATACGCAGTATTTT

d_gene: TRBD2
j_gene: TRBJ2-1
abundance: -
v_gene: TRBV29-1
CDR3aa: CSVSTSGSVNEQFF
CDR3nt: TGCAGCGTCTCAACTAGCGGGAGTGTTAATGAGCAGTTCTTC

d_gene: -
j_gene: TRBJ2-5
abundance: few
v_gene: TRBV18
CDR3aa: CASSPRDAGGAQYF
CDR3nt: TGTGCCAGCTCACCGCGGGACGCCGGTGGGGCCCAGTACTTC

d_gene: TRBD1
j_gene: TRBJ2-7
abundance: -
v_gene: TRBV6-1
CDR3aa: CASSDSDRAYEQYF
CDR3nt: TGTGCCAGCAGTGATTCGGACAGGGCCTACGAGCAGTACTTC

d_gene: -
j_gene: TRBJ1-5
abundance: -
v_gene: TRBV19
CDR3aa: CASSQGQLNQPQHF
CDR3nt: TGTGCCAGTAGCCAAGGACAGCTTAATCAGCCCCAGCATTTT

d_gene: -
j_gene: TRBJ1-4
abundance: -
v_gene: TRBV6-6
CDR3aa: CASSYGREQEKLFF
CDR3nt: TGTGCCAGCAGTTACGGGAGGGAACAAGAAAAACTGTTTTTT

d_gene: -
j_gene: TRBJ1-2
abundance: few
v_gene: TRBV20-1
CDR3aa: CRGGGPYGYTF
CDR3nt: TGCAGGGGAGGGGGACCGTATGGCTACACCTTC

d_gene: TRBD1
j_gene: TRBJ2-2
abundance: -
v_gene: TRBV6-6
CDR3aa: CASSPTGGYNTGELFF
CDR3nt: TGTGCCAGCAGTCCAACAGGGGGTTATAACACCGGGGAGCTGTTTTTT

d_gene: TRBD1
j_gene: TRBJ1-4
abundance: -
v_gene: TRBV19
CDR3aa: CASLPTRGYNEKLFF
CDR3nt: TGTGCCAGTCTCCCCACCAGGGGGTATAATGAAAAACTGTTTTTT

d_gene: -
j_gene: TRBJ2-1
abundance: -
v_gene: TRBV15
CDR3aa: CATSILKGNEQFF
CDR3nt: TGTGCCACCAGCATCTTGAAGGGGAATGAGCAGTTCTTC

d_gene: -
j_gene: TRBJ1-3
abundance: -
v_gene: TRBV6-1
CDR3aa: CASGHPSGNTIYF
CDR3nt: TGTGCCAGTGGACACCCCTCTGGAAACACCATATATTTT

d_gene: TRBD1
j_gene: TRBJ1-4
abundance: -
v_gene: TRBV6-5
CDR3aa: CASSLGQGNEKLFF
CDR3nt: TGTGCCAGCAGCCTGGGACAGGGTAACGAAAAACTGTTTTTT

d_gene: TRBD1
j_gene: TRBJ1-2
abundance: -
v_gene: TRBV4-1
CDR3aa: CASSPRDSGTGGYGYTF
CDR3nt: TGCGCCAGCAGCCCACGAGACTCCGGGACAGGGGGCTATGGCTACACCTTC

d_gene: TRBD2
j_gene: TRBJ2-5
abundance: -
v_gene: TRBV4-2
CDR3aa: CASSQDREGQETQYF
CDR3nt: TGTGCCAGCAGCCAAGATCGGGAGGGCCAAGAGACCCAGTACTTC

d_gene: TRBD2
j_gene: TRBJ2-7
abundance: -
v_gene: TRBV29-1
CDR3aa: CSVEGDGLAPYEQYF
CDR3nt: TGCAGCGTCGAGGGTGACGGACTAGCGCCTTACGAGCAGTACTTC

d_gene: TRBD1
j_gene: TRBJ2-7
abundance: -
v_gene: TRBV7-3
CDR3aa: CASSLTGTGLYEQYF
CDR3nt: TGTGCCAGCAGCTTAACTGGGACAGGGCTCTACGAGCAGTACTTC

d_gene: TRBD1
j_gene: TRBJ1-1
abundance: -
v_gene: TRBV6-6
CDR3aa: CASSYPKDRDEEAFF
CDR3nt: TGTGCCAGCAGTTACCCCAAGGACAGGGACGAAGAAGCTTTCTTT

d_gene: -
j_gene: TRBJ2-7
abundance: -
v_gene: TRBV5-1
CDR3aa: CASSFTQGPDEQYF
CDR3nt: TGCGCCAGCAGTTTTACACAGGGCCCCGACGAGCAGTACTTC

d_gene: -
j_gene: TRBJ2-3
abundance: -
v_gene: TRBV5-1
CDR3aa: CASSLVGGTATDTQYF
CDR3nt: TGCGCCAGCAGCTTGGTTGGGGGGACAGCAACAGATACGCAGTATTTT

d_gene: -
j_gene: TRBJ2-3
abundance: -
v_gene: TRBV7-8
CDR3aa: CASSLSGAGGTDTQYF
CDR3nt: TGTGCCAGCAGCTTATCAGGGGCAGGGGGCACAGATACGCAGTATTTT

d_gene: -
j_gene: TRBJ2-7
abundance: -
v_gene: TRBV7-9
CDR3aa: CASSLGLFYEQYF
CDR3nt: TGTGCCAGCAGCTTAGGACTATTCTACGAGCAGTACTTC

d_gene: -
j_gene: TRBJ1-1
abundance: -
v_gene: TRBV6-1
CDR3aa: CASSRDTFGNTEAFF
CDR3nt: TGTGCCAGCAGCCGGGACACCTTTGGGAACACTGAAGCTTTCTTT

d_gene: TRBD1
j_gene: TRBJ1-4
abundance: once
v_gene: TRBV28
CDR3aa: CASRPGGRRGNEKLFF
CDR3nt: TGTGCCAGCAGACCAGGGGGGCGGCGGGGTAATGAAAAACTGTTTTTT

d_gene: -
j_gene: TRBJ1-2
abundance: -
v_gene: TRBV30
CDR3aa: CAWRVGTHNYGYTF
CDR3nt: TGTGCCTGGAGGGTTGGGACACACAATTATGGCTACACCTTC

d_gene: TRBD2
j_gene: TRBJ2-3
abundance: -
v_gene: TRBV4-1
CDR3aa: CASSQAPSGRGTDTQYF
CDR3nt: TGCGCCAGCAGCCAAGCCCCCAGCGGGAGAGGGACAGATACGCAGTATTTT

d_gene: TRBD2
j_gene: TRBJ2-1
abundance: medium-sized
v_gene: TRBV7-9
CDR3aa: CASSAAGTSGINEQFF
CDR3nt: TGTGCCAGCAGCGCAGCCGGGACTAGCGGGATAAATGAGCAGTTCTTC

d_gene: -
j_gene: TRBJ2-2
abundance: -
v_gene: TRBV6-6
CDR3aa: CASSWPGLGTGELFF
CDR3nt: TGTGCCAGCAGTTGGCCGGGACTTGGCACCGGGGAGCTGTTTTTT

d_gene: -
j_gene: TRBJ1-4
abundance: once
v_gene: TRBV6-1
CDR3aa: CATTRTGTNEKLFF
CDR3nt: TGTGCTACCACTAGGACGGGAACTAATGAAAAACTGTTTTTT

d_gene: TRBD1
j_gene: TRBJ1-3
abundance: few
v_gene: TRBV18
CDR3aa: CASSPPEGARGNTIYF
CDR3nt: TGTGCCAGCTCACCACCGGAGGGGGCGCGAGGAAACACCATATATTTT

d_gene: TRBD2
j_gene: TRBJ2-2
abundance: -
v_gene: TRBV19
CDR3aa: CASSPRRGAGGTGELFF
CDR3nt: TGTGCCAGTAGTCCCCGGAGGGGAGCGGGAGGGACCGGGGAGCTGTTTTTT

d_gene: TRBD1
j_gene: TRBJ2-7
abundance: -
v_gene: TRBV19
CDR3aa: CASSIGTGSSYEQYF
CDR3nt: TGTGCCAGTAGTATTGGGACAGGGTCCTCCTACGAGCAGTACTTC

d_gene: -
j_gene: TRBJ1-2
abundance: -
v_gene: TRBV4-2
CDR3aa: CASSQPTGPDGYTF
CDR3nt: TGTGCCAGCAGCCAACCTACAGGCCCCGATGGCTACACCTTC

d_gene: TRBD2
j_gene: TRBJ2-1
abundance: -
v_gene: TRBV7-9
CDR3aa: CASSLAVLAGDSYNEQFF
CDR3nt: TGTGCCAGCAGCTTAGCAGTCCTAGCGGGAGACTCCTACAATGAGCAGTTCTTC

d_gene: -
j_gene: TRBJ1-5
abundance: -
v_gene: TRBV27
CDR3aa: CASSYNGRSNQPQHF
CDR3nt: TGTGCCAGCAGTTACAACGGGAGAAGCAATCAGCCCCAGCATTTT

d_gene: -
j_gene: TRBJ1-1
abundance: -
v_gene: TRBV11-3
CDR3aa: CASSLLTATEAFF
CDR3nt: TGTGCCAGCAGCTTACTGACAGCCACTGAAGCTTTCTTT

d_gene: -
j_gene: TRBJ2-7
abundance: -
v_gene: TRBV2
CDR3aa: CASSTQGSLYEQYF
CDR3nt: TGTGCCAGCTCCACACAGGGCAGCCTCTACGAGCAGTACTTC

d_gene: TRBD2
j_gene: TRBJ2-1
abundance: once
v_gene: TRBV11-1
CDR3aa: CASSPQLSSGASEQFF
CDR3nt: TGTGCCAGCAGCCCCCAGCTATCTAGCGGGGCCAGTGAGCAGTTCTTC

d_gene: -
j_gene: TRBJ2-6
abundance: -
v_gene: TRBV27
CDR3aa: CASSYGVSSGANVLTF
CDR3nt: TGTGCCAGCAGTTACGGTGTTAGTTCTGGGGCCAACGTCCTGACTTTC

d_gene: -
j_gene: TRBJ2-7
abundance: -
v_gene: TRBV5-6
CDR3aa: CASSSTGTRYEQYF
CDR3nt: TGTGCCAGCAGCTCTACAGGAACGAGGTACGAGCAGTACTTC

d_gene: TRBD1
j_gene: TRBJ1-2
abundance: -
v_gene: TRBV6-6
CDR3aa: CASSPGTGGDYGYTF
CDR3nt: TGTGCCAGCAGTCCCGGGACAGGGGGAGACTATGGCTACACCTTC

d_gene: TRBD1
j_gene: TRBJ1-4
abundance: -
v_gene: TRBV15
CDR3aa: CATSSLGQGATNEKLFF
CDR3nt: TGTGCCACCAGCAGCCTGGGACAGGGTGCAACTAATGAAAAACTGTTTTTT

d_gene: TRBD1
j_gene: TRBJ1-2
abundance: once
v_gene: TRBV6-1
CDR3aa: CASKPTGPSYGYTF
CDR3nt: TGTGCCAGCAAACCGACAGGGCCTAGCTATGGCTACACCTTC

d_gene: -
j_gene: TRBJ2-1
abundance: once
v_gene: TRBV28
CDR3aa: CASSLGGREIVDNEQFF
CDR3nt: TGTGCCAGCAGTTTAGGGGGGCGGGAGATCGTGGACAATGAGCAGTTCTTC

d_gene: -
j_gene: TRBJ2-5
abundance: -
v_gene: TRBV5-6
CDR3aa: CASSLGGEGAGETQYF
CDR3nt: TGTGCCAGCAGCTTGGGAGGTGAAGGAGCGGGAGAGACCCAGTACTTC

d_gene: -
j_gene: TRBJ2-4
abundance: -
v_gene: TRBV6-1
CDR3aa: CASSELRVPGAETENIQYF
CDR3nt: TGTGCCAGCAGTGAACTACGAGTACCAGGGGCGGAAACGGAAAACATTCAGTACTTC

d_gene: -
j_gene: TRBJ1-1
abundance: -
v_gene: TRBV5-1
CDR3aa: CASSYGDTEAFF
CDR3nt: TGCGCCAGCAGCTACGGAGACACTGAAGCTTTCTTT

d_gene: TRBD2
j_gene: TRBJ2-3
abundance: -
v_gene: TRBV28
CDR3aa: CASKLAGEGTDTQYF
CDR3nt: TGTGCCAGCAAACTAGCGGGAGAGGGTACAGATACGCAGTATTTT

d_gene: TRBD1
j_gene: TRBJ1-2
abundance: -
v_gene: TRBV6-1
CDR3aa: CASSEWGTGDYGYTF
CDR3nt: TGTGCCAGCAGTGAATGGGGGACAGGGGACTATGGCTACACCTTC

d_gene: TRBD1
j_gene: TRBJ1-4
abundance: medium-sized
v_gene: TRBV7-9
CDR3aa: CASSVTGANHEKLFF
CDR3nt: TGTGCCAGCAGCGTGACAGGGGCGAACCATGAAAAACTGTTTTTT

d_gene: TRBD1
j_gene: TRBJ1-3
abundance: -
v_gene: TRBV18
CDR3aa: CASSPDRQGASGNTIYF
CDR3nt: TGTGCCAGCTCACCAGACCGACAGGGTGCCTCTGGAAACACCATATATTTT

d_gene: -
j_gene: TRBJ1-2
abundance: -
v_gene: TRBV5-5
CDR3aa: CASSLSGHANYGYTF
CDR3nt: TGTGCCAGCAGCTTGTCAGGGCACGCTAACTATGGCTACACCTTC